The clone carrying this T cell receptor (beta chain) was counted a few times. This record comes from a study of blood T cell repertoires in COVID-19. Overall study: Samples taken during acute and convalescent COVID-19 were collected in the United States, Italy and Spain. Nucleic acid was either cDNA or gDNA, and it came from T cells, B-cell-depleted T cells, or PBMCs.

There are 15 residues in the CDR3. Germline CDR1 is SGDLS and CDR2 is YYNGEE. After removal of 4 bases from V and 7 bases from J, the junction contained 12 bases not matched to a gene. In the authors' workflow: Amplified reference gene primers provided the basis for estimating nucleated cell counts. Clones were read by immunoSEQ multiplex PCR, and TCRdb kept only the in-frame ones, dropping some. V, J and clone size are taken as reported in that table, and D and trimming were inferred from the DNA itself. Among about 200,000 clones listed, 70% to 90% were seen once. The receptor was isolated from a woman aged 35 to 49 who had recovered from COVID-19. V is TRBV9 and J is TRBJ2-5; TRBD1 matches at 8 bases. Material: peripheral blood. The CDR3 region is CASSTRDRGEGTQYF. CDR3 DNA: TGTGCCAGCAGCACGCGAGACAGGGGTGAAGGGACCCAGTACTTC.